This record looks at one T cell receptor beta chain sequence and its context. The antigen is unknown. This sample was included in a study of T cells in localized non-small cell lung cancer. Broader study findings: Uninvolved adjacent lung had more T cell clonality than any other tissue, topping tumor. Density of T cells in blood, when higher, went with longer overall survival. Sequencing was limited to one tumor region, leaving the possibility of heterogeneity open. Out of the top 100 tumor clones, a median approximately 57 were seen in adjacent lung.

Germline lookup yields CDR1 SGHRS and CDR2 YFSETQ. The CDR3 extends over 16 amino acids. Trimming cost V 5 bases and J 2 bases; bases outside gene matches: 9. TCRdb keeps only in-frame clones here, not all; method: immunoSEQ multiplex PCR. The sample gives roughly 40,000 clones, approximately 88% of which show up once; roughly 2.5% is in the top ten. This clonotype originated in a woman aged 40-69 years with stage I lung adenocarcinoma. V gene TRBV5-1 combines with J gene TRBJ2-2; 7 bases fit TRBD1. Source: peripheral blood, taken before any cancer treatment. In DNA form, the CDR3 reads TGCGCCAGCAGTAGGACCGGGACAGCCAACACCGGGGAGCTGTTTTTT. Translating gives CASSRTGTANTGELFF. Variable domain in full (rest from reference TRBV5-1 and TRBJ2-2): KAGVTQTPRYLIKTRGQQVTLSCSPISGHRSVSWYQQTPGQGLQFLFEYFSETQRNKGNFPGRFSGRQFSNSRSEMNVSTLELGDSALYLCASSRTGTANTGELFFGEGSRLTVL.